The source of this T cell receptor beta chain is a study of blood T cell repertoires in COVID-19. Across the study: Researchers got acute and convalescent COVID-19 samples from the United States, Italy and Spain.

Allocation to cohorts depended on clinical history reported by the participants. Trimming removed 3 bases from V and 6 bases from J; junction bases left unmatched: 9. CDR1 and CDR2 (germline): SGDLS, YYNGEE. CDR3 length: 15 amino acids. The method was immunoSEQ multiplex PCR; TCRdb's version includes in-frame clones alone and lacks a portion of them. Altogether 350,000 or so clones are present, approximately 92% being singletons, with the ten largest covering roughly 20%. This TCR derives from a woman aged 30 to 39 who had recovered from COVID-19. The chain joins TRBV9 to TRBJ1-1, with 9 bases fitting TRBD1. The sample consisted of PBMCs or T cells enriched from blood (not recorded which). The CDR3 loop is CASSAGTGLSAEAFF. The CDR3 DNA sequence: TGTGCCAGCAGCGCCGGGACAGGGTTGTCTGCTGAAGCTTTCTTT.